This T cell receptor beta chain stems from a study of shared clonotypes between healthy human individuals. TCRdb keeps only in-frame clones here, not all; method: immunoSEQ multiplex PCR. The table has 1.6 million or so clones, approximately 98.5% seen once. With 2 bases removed from V and 0 bases from J, the gap between germline ends came to 17 bases. CDR3 size: 17 residues. Germline CDR1 is SGHRS and CDR2 is YFSETQ. The V gene is TRBV5-1, the J gene TRBJ2-5, with D possibly being TRBD1 (6 bases). The TCR sequence derives from a young man in good health. The sample taken for sequencing was naive CD4+ T cells sorted from blood. Regarding subset: CD45RA+ positively selected. CDR3 DNA: TGCGCCAGCAGCTTAGGTGTAGGCAGGGGCCACCAAGAGACCCAGTACTTC. It is translated as CASSLGVGRGHQETQYF.